Below, 27 T cell receptor beta chains from the same sample are listed, as sequenced in a study of blood T cell repertoires in COVID-19. Libraries were prepared by immunoSEQ multiplex PCR; TCRdb keeps only in-frame clonotypes and omits some of them. This sample yields around 270,000 clones, of which about 88% are seen a single time; 4% belongs to the top ten. The sequenced sample consisted of peripheral blood. These receptors originate from a man in his sixties who had recovered from COVID-19.

This clone was detected only a few times. DNA for the CDR3: TGTGCCAGCAGCCAAAACGACAGGGGTCCTCATGGCTACACCTTC. Encoded protein: CASSQNDRGPHGYTF. The chain joins TRBV3-1 (or the pseudogene TRBV3-2) to TRBJ1-2, with 8 nucleotides matching TRBD1. Germline CDR1 and CDR2: LGHDT and YNNKEL (reference sequence). After removal of 2 bases from V and 6 bases from J, the junction contained 8 bases not matched to a gene. This CDR3 has 15 residues.

The chain joins TRBV6-6 to TRBJ2-1; TRBD1 matches at 10 bases. This CDR3 contains 16 residues. Per the germline V gene, CDR1 is MNHNY and CDR2 is SVGAGI (reference sequence). V gave up 5 bases and J gave up 5 bases; unmatched junction bases: 9. CDR3 bases: TGTGCCAGCAGTCCGCTAAGGACAGGGGGGAACAATGAGCAGTTCTTC. Amino acid sequence: CASSPLRTGGNNEQFF.

The V call is TRBV11-2, the J call TRBJ2-7, with D tentatively TRBD2 (6 bases). Trimming removed 6 bases at V and 6 bases at J, with 24 bases between. CDR3 length: 16 residues. CDR1 SGHAT and CDR2 FQNNGV come from the germline V gene. The CDR3 loop reads CASRSPSGGTSTEQYF. CDR3 DNA sequence: TGTGCCAGCAGATCACCAAGTGGAGGGACCTCCACCGAGCAGTACTTC.

The gene calls are TRBV11-1 and TRBJ2-2; the match to TRBD1 covers 8 bases. CDR3 length: 14 amino acids. Germline loops: CDR1 SGHAT, CDR2 FQDESV (reference sequence). Unmatched junction bases numbered 5, after V lost 5 bases and J lost 6 bases. The DNA for the CDR3 is TGTGCCAGCAGCCTTAGGACAGGGCCCGGGGAGCTGTTTTTT. This sequence encodes CASSLRTGPGELFF.

The CDR3 sequence is CAWTGGRLNTEAFF. In DNA form, the CDR3 reads TGTGCCTGGACGGGAGGCAGACTAAACACTGAAGCTTTCTTT. The rearrangement joins TRBV30 to TRBJ1-1; D is undetermined. Germline CDR1 is GTSNPN and CDR2 is SVGIG (reference sequence). V was trimmed by 4 bases and J by 2 bases, leaving 14 bases between them. CDR3 size: 14 residues.

This chain joins TRBV10-3 and TRBJ2-3; D perhaps matches TRBD2 (6 bases). V was trimmed by 4 bases and J by 2 bases, leaving 16 bases between them. Germline values: CDR1 ENHRY, CDR2 SYGVKD. The CDR3 covers 16 residues. This chain's CDR3 is CAISAGGTSFTDTQYF. The CDR3 DNA follows: TGTGCCATCAGTGCTGGGGGGACCTCTTTCACAGATACGCAGTATTTT.

The rearrangement joins TRBV3-1 (or the pseudogene TRBV3-2) to TRBJ2-3; D may be TRBD2 (6 bases). CDR3 length: 14 residues. Germline CDR1 reads LGHDT; CDR2 reads YNNKEL (reference sequence). Trimming took 6 bases from V and 0 from J, leaving 10 bases between them. The CDR3 loop is CASRPGTSTDTQYF. The CDR3 coding sequence is TGTGCCAGCAGGCCCGGGACTAGCACAGATACGCAGTATTTT.

The rearrangement uses TRBV18 and TRBJ2-5, with 7 positions matching TRBD1. Germline V gene lookup returns CDR1 KGHSH and CDR2 LQKENI. This CDR3 has 13 amino acids. V gave up 3 bases and J gave up 10 bases; unmatched junction bases: 8. In DNA, the CDR3 is TGTGCCAGCTCACCCGACAGGGCCGGGGACCAGTACTTC. Residues: CASSPDRAGDQYF.

This chain joins TRBV6-6 and TRBJ1-6, with a weak D call TRBD1 (6 bases). The V gene's germline CDR1 is MNHNY and CDR2 SVGAGI (reference sequence). Trimming took 9 bases from V and 1 from J, leaving 16 bases between them. CDR3 length: 16 amino acids. The CDR3 loop reads CASWKEGVSYNSPLHF. As DNA, the CDR3 is TGTGCCAGTTGGAAAGAGGGGGTATCCTATAATTCACCCCTCCACTTT.

The V gene is TRBV7-8, the J gene TRBJ1-1; 7 bases match TRBD1. V was pared by 2 bases and J by 4 bases, with 4 bases of the junction left unmatched. The CDR3 totals 14 residues. The germline gives CDR1 SGHVS, CDR2 FQNEAQ. CDR3 sequence (DNA): TGTGCCAGCAGCTTAACCGCAGGGGGCACTGAAGCTTTCTTT. It specifies CASSLTAGGTEAFF.

The chain links TRBV19 to TRBJ1-1; D ambiguous. The V and J ends lost 2 bases and 0 bases respectively, with 7 bases between them. The CDR3 loop spans 14 amino acids. Germline V gene sequence: CDR1 LNHDA, CDR2 SQIVND (reference sequence). The CDR3 spells CASSINGVNTEAFF. In nucleotides, the CDR3 is TGTGCCAGTAGTATAAACGGAGTGAACACTGAAGCTTTCTTT.

The CDR3 DNA reads TGTGCCAGCAGCCAAGATATCGGGGGGGTCGATGAGCAGTTCTTC. Residues: CASSQDIGGVDEQFF. This chain joins TRBV14 and TRBJ2-1, with 8 bases fitting TRBD2. The ends lost 0 bases at V and 8 bases at J; junction bases unmatched: 6. Germline CDR1 is SGHDN and CDR2 is FVKESK. The CDR3 totals 15 residues.

The rearrangement joins TRBV15 to TRBJ1-1; TRBD1 matches at 10 bases. The CDR3 is made up of 16 amino acids. After removal of 1 base from V and 6 bases from J, the junction contained 8 bases not matched to a gene. Germline assignment: CDR1 LNHNV and CDR2 YYDKDF (reference sequence). CDR3 DNA sequence: TGTGCCACCAGCAGAGCCTCCGGGACAGGGGCGCCTGAAGCTTTCTTT. Its protein is CATSRASGTGAPEAFF.

CDR3 residues: CASSGRGISSYNEQFF. In DNA form, the CDR3 reads TGTGCCAGCAGTGGGCGGGGGATCTCCTCCTACAATGAGCAGTTCTTC. The chain combines TRBV2 with TRBJ2-1; 7 bases match TRBD2. This CDR3 is built from 16 residues. V lost 4 bases, J lost 0 bases, and 6 bases stayed unmatched. CDR1 is SNHLY, CDR2 FYNNEI, per germline.

This sequence joins TRBV5-1 and TRBJ1-3; D remains unclear. CDR3 length: 14 residues. The V end was cut by 0 bases, the J end by 2 bases, with 6 bases between. Germline V gene sequence: CDR1 SGHRS, CDR2 YFSETQ. CDR3 region: CASSLDLAGNTIYF. In DNA, the CDR3 is TGCGCCAGCAGCTTGGATTTAGCTGGAAACACCATATATTTT. Variable domain in full (rest from reference TRBV5-1 and TRBJ1-3): KAGVTQTPRYLIKTRGQQVTLSCSPISGHRSVSWYQQTPGQGLQFLFEYFSETQRNKGNFPGRFSGRQFSNSRSEMNVSTLELGDSALYLCASSLDLAGNTIYFGEGSWLTVV.

The chain couples TRBV6-5 to TRBJ1-4; tentative D call: TRBD1 (6 bases). This CDR3 has 15 residues. The V end was cut by 6 bases, the J end by 0 bases, with 11 bases between. Per germline, CDR1 MNHEY and CDR2 SVGAGI. The CDR3 spells CASRGGGATNEKLFF. The CDR3 bases are TGTGCCAGCAGAGGGGGGGGTGCAACTAATGAAAAACTGTTTTTT.

The chain combines TRBV12-3 or TRBV12-4 with TRBJ1-1, with 7 bases lining up with TRBD1. CDR3 length: 12 residues. J gave up 6 bases and V 3 bases, and 1 base lay outside the gene matches. The CDR3 DNA follows: TGTGCCAGCAGTTTCAGGGGGTCTGAAGCTTTCTTT. This encodes CASSFRGSEAFF.

V and J are TRBV11-2 and TRBJ2-7; D remains ambiguous. Germline V gene lookup returns CDR1 SGHAT and CDR2 FQNNGV. Trimming pared 1 base from V and 6 bases from J, leaving 4 bases between. This CDR3 spans 11 amino acids. The chain's CDR3 is CASSLAVEQYF. The CDR3 nucleotides read TGTGCCAGCAGCTTAGCTGTCGAGCAGTACTTC.

CDR3 nucleotides: TGTGCCAGCAGGGAAAACCAGGGCGATTCCCAAGCTTTCTTT. It codes for CASRENQGDSQAFF. The rearrangement uses TRBV7-9 and TRBJ1-1, with D perhaps matching TRBD1 (5 bases). Germline V gene lookup returns CDR1 SEHNR and CDR2 FQNEAQ (reference sequence). The CDR3 has 14 residues. The V end lost 6 bases, the J end lost 9 bases, and 20 bases lay between the germline ends. The full variable domain, rest sourced from reference TRBV7-9 and TRBJ1-1, is DTGVSQNPRHKITKRGQNVTFRCDPISEHNRLYWYRQTLGQGPEFLTYFQNEAQLEKSRLLSDRFSAERPKGSFSTLEIQRTEQGDSAMYLCASRENQGDSQAFFGQGTRLTVV.

The chain employs TRBV6-1 and TRBJ2-5; 9 bases fit TRBD2. This CDR3 spans 17 amino acids. The J segment lost 2 bases and the V segment lost 1 base, leaving 8 bases of the junction unmatched. Germline V CDR1 and CDR2: MNHNS, SASEGT. CDR3 in amino acids: CASSEVGLAGFQETQYF. The DNA of the CDR3 is TGTGCCAGCAGTGAAGTGGGGCTAGCGGGGTTTCAAGAGACCCAGTACTTC.

V gene TRBV5-1 combines with J gene TRBJ1-1; D is unresolved. Trimming stripped 6 bases from V and 3 bases from J, with 12 bases between. Germline V gene lookup returns CDR1 SGHRS and CDR2 YFSETQ. This CDR3 is built from 13 residues. CDR3 nucleotide sequence: TGCGCCAGCACCGCCAGTTTGGACACTGAAGCTTTCTTT. It codes for CASTASLDTEAFF.

The V and J genes are TRBV19 and TRBJ1-2, with a weak D call TRBD1 (5 bases). The CDR3 totals 16 residues. Trimming stripped 3 bases from V and 5 bases from J, with 19 bases between. Germline assignment: CDR1 LNHDA and CDR2 SQIVND (reference sequence). CDR3 DNA: TGTGCCAGTAGTATTAACAGGCTTCCGATGGAGTATGGCTACACCTTC. Its translation is CASSINRLPMEYGYTF. Variable domain in full (rest from reference TRBV19 and TRBJ1-2): DGGITQSPKYLFRKEGQNVTLSCEQNLNHDAMYWYRQDPGQGLRLIYYSQIVNDFQKGDIAEGYSVSREKKESFPLTVTSAQKNPTAFYLCASSINRLPMEYGYTFGSGTRLTVV.

This clone was picked up one time. The chain combines TRBV1 with TRBJ2-7; TRBD2 was called by the table and not checked on the DNA. TRBV1 is given as a pseudogene. The CDR3 sequence is 17 residues long. CDR3 loop: CTSSQADRGGLEYEQYF. The CDR3 DNA sequence: TGCACCAGCAGCCAAGCCGACCGGGGGGGGCTTGAATACGAGCAGTACTTC.

The V call is TRBV7-8, the J call TRBJ1-3; 8 bases are a match to TRBD1. Germline values: CDR1 SGHVS, CDR2 FQNEAQ. The CDR3 consists of 19 residues. J gave up 0 bases and V 1 base, and 11 bases lay outside the gene matches. The CDR3 sequence: CASSLVFQGAILSGNTIYF. As DNA, the CDR3 is TGTGCCAGCAGCTTAGTCTTCCAGGGGGCAATTCTCTCTGGAAACACCATATATTTT.

For the CDR3, the DNA is TGTGCCAGCAGCTCTGGACAGGGAAACAATCAGCCCCAGCATTTT. Its translation: CASSSGQGNNQPQHF. The chain links TRBV3-1 (or the pseudogene TRBV3-2) to TRBJ1-5; 8 nucleotides agree with TRBD1. Germline CDR1 and CDR2: LGHDT and YNNKEL (reference sequence). V was clipped by 5 bases and J by 3 bases; unmatched bases: 6. The CDR3 consists of 15 residues.

This CDR3 reads CASSLIEQYF. The CDR3 nucleotides read TGTGCCAGCAGTCTAATCGAGCAGTACTTC. The chain recombines TRBV12-3 or TRBV12-4 with TRBJ2-7; D not resolved. CDR3 size: 10 residues. V was clipped by 5 bases and J by 6 bases, with 5 bases between them.

The V and J genes are TRBV11-2 and TRBJ2-6; D is perhaps TRBD2 (6 bases). Trimming pared 4 bases from V and 2 bases from J, leaving 12 bases between. Per germline, CDR1 SGHAT and CDR2 FQNNGV. The CDR3 totals 16 residues. CDR3 sequence: CASSSGGTTGANVLTF. The CDR3 nucleotides read TGTGCCAGCAGCTCCGGAGGGACGACTGGGGCCAACGTCCTGACTTTC.